A single sample gave rise to the 21 T cell receptor beta chains below, sequenced in a study of blood T cell repertoires in COVID-19 (dated by TCRdb to about 2020). The library was prepared using the immunoSEQ multiplex PCR assay. The table comes from immuneACCESS by way of TCRdb, which keeps in-frame sequences with V and J called. Part of the clones is missing from these tables; in studies checked, under half for an unresolved V gene and the rest for unknown reasons. The sample table contains 150,000 to 200,000 clones; only one count was recorded for 86% of them. Of the sample, approximately 9.9% falls within the top ten clones. The material sequenced was peripheral blood. The receptor source for this set is a woman aged 55-75 years with COVID-19, enrolled during active disease.

This sequence joins TRBV27 and TRBJ1-1; 10 nucleotides agree with TRBD1. CDR3 length: 14 amino acids. The junction had 13 bases not matched to a gene; V was cut back by 7 bases and J by 11 bases. Germline assignment: CDR1 MNHEY and CDR2 SMNVEV (reference sequence). The CDR3 nucleotides are TGTGCCAGCATCGACTCTGGACAGGGGGTTTTTGCTTTCTTT. It is translated as CASIDSGQGVFAFF.

The gene calls are TRBV5-4 and TRBJ2-7; 11 bases fit TRBD2. Unmatched junction bases numbered 3, after V lost 0 bases and J lost 1 base. The germline gives CDR1 SGHNT, CDR2 YYREEE (reference sequence). This CDR3 comprises 16 residues. CDR3 region: CASSLGLAGGSYEQYF. CDR3 DNA: TGTGCCAGCAGCTTGGGGCTAGCGGGAGGATCCTACGAGCAGTACTTC.

The rearrangement uses TRBV3-1 (or the pseudogene TRBV3-2) and TRBJ1-1; a weak D match, TRBD1 (5 bases). CDR1 LGHDT and CDR2 YNNKEL come from the germline V gene (reference sequence). V shed 3 bases and J shed 1 base, with 9 bases lying between them. The CDR3 spans 14 residues. Here the CDR3 DNA reads TGTGCCAGCAGCCAGGGGCTTAAGAACACTGAAGCTTTCTTT. Encoded protein: CASSQGLKNTEAFF.

This rearrangement joins TRBV4-3 to TRBJ2-3; D ambiguous. The V end was cut by 1 base, the J end by 4 bases, with 15 bases between. There are 16 residues in the CDR3. The V gene's germline CDR1 is LGHNA and CDR2 YSLEER. The CDR3 sequence: CASSQGRLVDPDTQYF. The CDR3 DNA reads as TGCGCCAGCAGCCAAGGTCGCCTAGTAGACCCAGATACGCAGTATTTT.

The rearrangement uses TRBV19 and TRBJ1-6, with D unresolved. CDR1 and CDR2 (germline): LNHDA, SQIVND (reference sequence). This CDR3 spans 14 amino acids. V lost 5 bases and J 4 bases, leaving 9 bases between the germline ends. The CDR3 is CASSVLQYNSPLHF. The CDR3 region has the DNA TGTGCCAGTAGTGTCTTACAGTATAATTCACCCCTCCACTTT.

The gene calls are TRBV4-3 and TRBJ2-1, with TRBD1 matching 11 bases. The CDR3 is 17 residues long. Germline assignment: CDR1 LGHNA and CDR2 YSLEER. The ends lost 3 bases at V and 8 bases at J; junction bases unmatched: 12. CDR3 coding DNA: TGCGCCAGCAGCCACCAAGCCGGGACAGGGGGGAGAGATGAGCAGTTCTTC. This translates into CASSHQAGTGGRDEQFF.

This chain uses TRBV2 with TRBJ2-7, with TRBD2 matching 10 bases. There are 14 residues in the CDR3. V gave up 6 bases and J gave up 4 bases; unmatched junction bases: 6. Germline lookup yields CDR1 SNHLY and CDR2 FYNNEI. This CDR3 reads CASRSPSGSYEQYF. In DNA, the CDR3 is TGTGCCAGCAGATCTCCTAGCGGGAGTTACGAGCAGTACTTC.

V and J are TRBV3-1 (or the pseudogene TRBV3-2) and TRBJ1-2, with 8 bases identical to TRBD1. J lost 4 bases, V lost 6 bases, and 4 bases had no gene match. The CDR3 sequence is 13 residues long. CDR1 LGHDT and CDR2 YNNKEL come from the germline V gene (reference sequence). CDR3 nucleotide sequence: TGTGCCAGCAGAGACAGGGGACTCTATGGCTACACCTTC. Protein sequence: CASRDRGLYGYTF.

This chain connects TRBV6-1 to TRBJ1-1, with 7 nucleotides matching TRBD1. Trimming at V came to 3 bases and at J to 4 bases, leaving 5 bases not matched to a gene. CDR3 length: 14 amino acids. Germline-derived CDR1 and CDR2 are MNHNS and SASEGT. CDR3 in DNA: TGTGCCAGCAGTGAGTGGAAGGGGGCCACTGAAGCTTTCTTT. Translating gives CASSEWKGATEAFF.

This clone has a single count. The CDR3 loop is CASSPGEGRETQYF. In DNA, the CDR3 is TGCGCCAGCAGCCCCGGGGAAGGGAGAGAGACCCAGTACTTC. J is TRBJ2-5 and V is TRBV5-1; tentatively, D is TRBD2 (5 bases). Trimming stripped 4 bases from V and 4 bases from J, with 14 bases between. The germline V gene encodes CDR1 SGHRS and CDR2 YFSETQ. The CDR3 has 14 residues.

This chain uses TRBV3-1 (or the pseudogene TRBV3-2) with TRBJ2-2, with D perhaps matching TRBD2 (6 bases). This CDR3 spans 13 amino acids. V was pared by 10 bases and J by 3 bases, with 12 bases between. CDR1 and CDR2 from the germline V gene are LGHDT and YNNKEL (reference sequence). The chain's CDR3 is CATGAGYTGELFF. The CDR3 coding sequence is TGTGCCACTGGAGCGGGTTACACCGGGGAGCTGTTTTTT.

The chain employs TRBV28 and TRBJ1-2, with TRBD1 as a possible D gene (5 bases). The CDR3 is 13 residues long. Trimming removed 4 bases at V and 4 bases at J, with 10 bases between. Germline assignment: CDR1 MDHEN and CDR2 SYDVKM. This CDR3 is CASSSDIPYGYTF. In DNA form, the CDR3 reads TGTGCCAGCAGTTCGGACATACCCTATGGCTACACCTTC.

V is TRBV4-3 and J is TRBJ2-7, with D possibly being TRBD2 (6 bases). CDR1 and CDR2 (germline): LGHNA, YSLEER. Trimming shortened V by 0 bases and J by 5 bases, and 14 bases separated the two germline ends. CDR3 length: 15 amino acids. The CDR3 DNA sequence: TGCGCCAGCAGCCAAGAGGGGGGTATCCGCGACGAGCAGTACTTC. It codes for CASSQEGGIRDEQYF.

This chain connects TRBV7-9 to TRBJ1-5, with 7 bases aligning to TRBD1. Germline V gene lookup returns CDR1 SEHNR and CDR2 FQNEAQ (reference sequence). After removal of 1 base from V and 6 bases from J, the junction contained 3 bases not matched to a gene. The length of the CDR3 is 14 residues. The CDR3 DNA follows: TGTGCCAGCAGCTTAGAAGGGGGCAGTCAGCCCCAGCATTTT. Translating it yields CASSLEGGSQPQHF.

The chain links TRBV9 to TRBJ1-2, with 9 bases aligning to TRBD1. The CDR3 is made up of 15 amino acids. The trim removed 3 bases at V and 7 bases at J, leaving 10 bases unmatched. Germline CDR1 and CDR2: SGDLS and YYNGEE. CDR3 sequence (DNA): TGTGCCAGCAGCGAACAGGGGGCTGGGACGGGTGGCTACACCTTC. Its protein is CASSEQGAGTGGYTF.

The rearrangement links TRBV7-2 to TRBJ2-5, with 12 bases aligning to TRBD2. Germline V gene sequence: CDR1 SGHTA, CDR2 FQGNSA. V lost 3 bases, J lost 2 bases, and 4 bases stayed unmatched. The CDR3 is 16 amino acids. This CDR3 is CASSLQLAGGQETQYF. CDR3 coding DNA: TGTGCCAGCAGCTTGCAACTAGCGGGAGGACAAGAGACCCAGTACTTC.

This clone turned up a few times. This chain connects TRBV5-6 to TRBJ1-5; D uncertain. The CDR3 has 16 residues. From germline, CDR1 is SGHDT and CDR2 YYEEEE. V lost 1 base and J lost 1, with 12 bases in between. The CDR3 here is CASSLLDRRSNQPQHF. CDR3 DNA sequence: TGTGCCAGCAGCTTGTTGGATCGGCGGAGCAATCAGCCCCAGCATTTT.

The table lists this clone with a few counts. V and J are TRBV9 and TRBJ2-1, with 8 bases aligning to TRBD2. The germline V gene encodes CDR1 SGDLS and CDR2 YYNGEE. V dropped 2 bases and J dropped 4; count of bases not matched to a gene: 5. The CDR3 is made up of 15 amino acids. CDR3 DNA sequence: TGTGCCAGCAGCGTGGAACTAGCGGAGTACAATGAGCAGTTCTTC. Translation: CASSVELAEYNEQFF.

The rearrangement joins TRBV7-2 to TRBJ2-2, with a weak D call TRBD2 (5 bases). The CDR3 consists of 14 residues. In germline, CDR1 is SGHTA, CDR2 FQGNSA. Trimming removed 1 base from V and 6 bases from J, with 9 bases in between. The CDR3 DNA is TGTGCCAGCAGCTTAGGCCTAGCCCCCGGGGAGCTGTTTTTT. This codes for CASSLGLAPGELFF.

The rearrangement joins TRBV7-3 to TRBJ1-6; 11 bases are shared with TRBD1. Losses at the gene ends were 2 bases for V and 10 bases for J; bases not matched to a gene: 4. The CDR3 is 15 amino acids. Germline V gene sequence: CDR1 SGHTA, CDR2 FQGTGA. The chain's CDR3 is CASSLGTGGYSPLHF. CDR3 nucleotides: TGTGCCAGCAGCTTAGGGACAGGGGGATACTCACCCCTCCACTTT. Full variable domain (outside the CDR3, taken from reference TRBV7-3 and TRBJ1-6): GAGVSQTPSNKVTEKGKYVELRCDPISGHTALYWYRQSLGQGPEFLIYFQGTGAADDSGLPNDRFFAVRPEGSVSTLKIQRTERGDSAVYLCASSLGTGGYSPLHFGNGTRLTVT.

The chain couples TRBV5-4 to TRBJ2-7; D is possibly TRBD1 (5 bases). Per germline, CDR1 SGHNT and CDR2 YYREEE (reference sequence). The CDR3 runs to 14 residues. Trimming removed 4 bases from V and 7 bases from J, with 18 bases in between. CDR3 loop: CASSANVQGREQYF. CDR3 sequence (DNA): TGTGCCAGCAGCGCAAATGTCCAGGGAAGGGAGCAGTACTTC.